Listed here is a single T cell receptor (beta chain). This specimen comes from a study of blood T cell repertoires in COVID-19. Overall study: T cells, B-cell-depleted T cells, or PBMCs provided the cDNA or gDNA that served as material.

All enrollees were roughly 18 to 95 years old and from fewer than 25 US areas. Cohorts were based on clinical histories the participants reported. In the study's own analysis: Reference gene primer amplification gave estimated nucleated cell counts. Method: immunoSEQ multiplex PCR; TCRdb's copy keeps in-frame clones and lacks some. The V and J calls and clone size come from that table; D and trimming were worked out from the DNA. The table has some 350,000 clones, about 90% seen once; the top ten hold approximately 5%. This CDR3 contains 22 residues. Germline assignment: CDR1 MGHRA and CDR2 YSYEKL. V shed 4 bases and J 4 bases; nucleotides not matched to a gene: 21.

The chain joins TRBV4-1 to TRBJ2-1, with 14 positions matching TRBD2. Sequencing was done on a sample of PBMCs or T cells enriched from blood (not recorded which). This TCR was sampled from a woman aged 30 to 39 who had recovered from COVID-19. As DNA, the CDR3 is TGCGCCAGCAGCCCGCAAGGGGTTCCGGGACTAGCGGGGGCCCGCGCTTACAATGAGCAGTTCTTC. Its translation: CASSPQGVPGLAGARAYNEQFF.